The clone carrying this TCR beta chain was seen a few times. Germline assignment: CDR1 MNHEY and CDR2 SMNVEV (reference sequence). The CDR3 extends over 15 amino acids. The germline V and J ends were trimmed by 3 bases and 2 bases, with 12 bases remaining between them. The sample originates from a study of T cells after posttransplantation cyclophosphamide. A marrow graft followed busulfan-fludarabine conditioning, with cyclophosphamide on days +3 and +4. The table came from immunoSEQ multiplex PCR; TCRdb's copy has only in-frame clones and leaves some out. Of about 12,000 clones listed, approximately 2% were seen once; the top ten hold around 15%.

Sequencing was performed on PBMCs, taken after allogeneic stem cell transplant with posttransplant cyclophosphamide. The receptor was isolated from a male patient between 25 and 39 years old who received an allogeneic stem cell transplant from a related donor, was CMV-positive, and had no GVHD. The T cells may come from the graft donor. The chain employs TRBV27 and TRBJ2-3; weak D call: TRBD2 (6 bases). The CDR3 DNA reads TGTGCCAGCAGTTTTATTGGGACTCACACAGATACGCAGTATTTT. Residues: CASSFIGTHTDTQYF.